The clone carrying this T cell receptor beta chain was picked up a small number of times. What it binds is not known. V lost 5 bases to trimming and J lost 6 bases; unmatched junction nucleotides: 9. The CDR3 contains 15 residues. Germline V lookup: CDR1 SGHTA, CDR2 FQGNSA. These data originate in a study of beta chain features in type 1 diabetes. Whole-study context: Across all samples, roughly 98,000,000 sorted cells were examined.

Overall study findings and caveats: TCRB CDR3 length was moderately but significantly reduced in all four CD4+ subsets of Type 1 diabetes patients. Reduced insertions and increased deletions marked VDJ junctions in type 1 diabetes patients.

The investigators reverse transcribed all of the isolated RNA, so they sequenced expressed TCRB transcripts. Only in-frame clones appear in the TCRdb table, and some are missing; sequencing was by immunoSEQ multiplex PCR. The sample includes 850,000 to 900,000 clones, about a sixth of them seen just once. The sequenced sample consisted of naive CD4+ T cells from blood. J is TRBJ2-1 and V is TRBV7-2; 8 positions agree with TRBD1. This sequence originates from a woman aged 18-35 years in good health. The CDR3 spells CASSRQGSTGNEQFF. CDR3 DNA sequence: TGTGCCAGCAGCCGACAGGGGTCGACAGGCAATGAGCAGTTCTTC.